The 18 T cell receptor beta chains below come from one sample, sequenced in a study of cytomegalovirus exposure and HLA in healthy donors. The PCR used 60 Vbeta and 13 Jbeta primers. The table came from immunoSEQ multiplex PCR; TCRdb's copy has only in-frame clones and leaves some out. The sample has around 40,000 clones, 60% to 75% seen once. Sequencing was done on a sample of PBMCs. These receptor sequences come from a young man in good health and CMV-seronegative.

The chain couples TRBV4-1 to TRBJ2-3; the match to TRBD2 covers 11 bases. The CDR3 is 17 residues long. Germline values: CDR1 MGHRA, CDR2 YSYEKL. Trimming removed 0 bases from V and 2 bases from J; junction bases left unmatched: 4. The CDR3 loop is CASSQDLLAGATDTQYF. The DNA for the CDR3 is TGCGCCAGCAGCCAAGATTTACTAGCGGGAGCCACAGATACGCAGTATTTT.

Remarks on this clone: Other DNA sequences in this sample translate to the same CDR3. The CDR3 region has the DNA TGTGCCAGCAGTTCGGGTCGAGGACAGCCCCAGCATTTT. The encoded protein is CASSSGRGQPQHF. The rearrangement joins TRBV6-5 to TRBJ1-5; D is undetermined. The CDR3 totals 13 residues. Germline V gene lookup returns CDR1 MNHEY and CDR2 SVGAGI. V was shortened by 4 bases and J by 7 bases, with 11 bases between the two germline ends.

The V and J genes are TRBV7-2 and TRBJ2-7, with D maybe TRBD2 (6 bases). CDR3 length: 15 residues. Between the trimmed V and J ends, which lost 4 bases and 2 bases, there was a span of 15 bases. Germline CDR1 is SGHTA and CDR2 is FQGNSA. The CDR3 loop is CASSSPTGDPYEQYF. For the CDR3, the DNA is TGTGCCAGCAGCTCTCCTACGGGGGACCCCTACGAGCAGTACTTC.

The J gene is TRBJ2-3, the V gene TRBV6-1; D might be TRBD2 (6 bases). CDR1 is MNHNS, CDR2 SASEGT, per germline. This CDR3 has 15 amino acids. The V gene lost 5 bases and the J gene lost 0 bases, with 12 bases spanning the gap. Here the CDR3 reads CASSPLASSTDTQYF. In DNA, the CDR3 is TGTGCCAGCAGTCCTCTAGCGAGTAGCACAGATACGCAGTATTTT.

The rearrangement links TRBV5-1 to TRBJ2-5; maybe TRBD1 (6 bases). V lost 4 bases to trimming and J lost 1 base, with 11 bases between them. Germline V lookup: CDR1 SGHRS, CDR2 YFSETQ. CDR3 size: 14 residues. The CDR3, as DNA: TGCGCCAGCAGCACAGGGACAAGCCAAGAGACCCAGTACTTC. It encodes CASSTGTSQETQYF.

This rearrangement joins TRBV6-5 to TRBJ1-5, with a possible D match to TRBD1 (6 bases). The V end was cut by 5 bases, the J end by 2 bases, with 7 bases between. From germline, CDR1 is MNHEY and CDR2 SVGAGI. The CDR3 loop spans 13 amino acids. The CDR3 loop is CASSRQGNQPQHF. CDR3 nucleotides: TGTGCCAGCAGTCGACAGGGCAATCAGCCCCAGCATTTT.

The chain employs TRBV12-5 and TRBJ1-2, with D possibly TRBD1 on 6 matching bases. Germline V CDR1 and CDR2: LGHNT, FRNRAP. CDR3 length equals 15 residues. Trimming took off 0 bases at V and 4 bases at J, with 12 bases between the two ends. The CDR3 DNA reads TGTGCTAGTGGTTTGGTTGGGGAACAGGGCTATGGCTACACCTTC. Its protein is CASGLVGEQGYGYTF.

This clone has more than one count but fewer than ten. The rearrangement links TRBV10-3 to TRBJ2-2; D call uncertain. Trimming removed 9 bases from V and 1 base from J, with 9 bases in between. Germline CDR1 ENHRY, CDR2 SYGVKD. The CDR3 runs 13 residues. The CDR3, as DNA: TGTGCCATAGAGGCAAGGAACACCGGGGAGCTGTTTTTT. This codes for CAIEARNTGELFF.

The rearrangement links TRBV6-5 to TRBJ2-6; a weak D match, TRBD2 (6 bases). The V gene's germline CDR1 is MNHEY and CDR2 SVGAGI. The CDR3 length is 15 residues. Trimming cost V 6 bases and J 0 bases, with 9 bases left between them. Written as DNA, the CDR3 is TGTGCCAGCAGGGGGGGACTCTCTGGGGCCAACGTCCTGACTTTC. Protein sequence: CASRGGLSGANVLTF.

The J gene is TRBJ1-2, the V gene TRBV5-4; 9 bases agree with TRBD1. This CDR3 has 15 residues. The V gene end was trimmed by 4 bases and the J gene end by 8 bases; junction bases not matched to a gene: 12. Germline CDR1 and CDR2: SGHNT and YYREEE (reference sequence). The CDR3 loop reads CASSSRDRESEGYTF. Written as DNA, the CDR3 is TGTGCCAGCAGCAGCCGGGACAGGGAAAGCGAGGGCTACACCTTC.

The chain recombines TRBV4-2 with TRBJ2-3; 9 bases are a match to TRBD1. The V gene end was trimmed by 1 base and the J gene end by 7 bases; junction bases not matched to a gene: 9. Looked up from germline, CDR1 is LGHNA and CDR2 is YNFKEQ. This CDR3 contains 16 residues. The CDR3 DNA is TGTGCCAGCAGCCAAGGGACAGGGGAGTCTTCCTATACGCAGTATTTT. It specifies CASSQGTGESSYTQYF.

Sample share makes this clone medium-sized. The chain is built from TRBV2 and TRBJ2-3; tentatively, D is TRBD2 (7 bases). Germline V gives CDR1 SNHLY, CDR2 FYNNEI. The CDR3 spans 16 residues. Deletions cut 6 bases from V and 0 bases from J, with 16 bases between. For the CDR3, the DNA is TGTGCCAGCAGGCCCGGGGGGCGGTTTAGCACAGATACGCAGTATTTT. The encoded protein is CASRPGGRFSTDTQYF. The full variable domain, its missing parts supplied by reference TRBV2 and TRBJ2-3, is EPEVTQTPSHQVTQMGQEVILRCVPISNHLYFYWYRQILGQKVEFLVSFYNNEISEKSEIFDDQFSVERPDGSNFTLKIRSTKLEDSAMYFCASRPGGRFSTDTQYFGPGTRLTVL.

This clone was counted only a few times. This chain links TRBV2 with TRBJ1-2; the D gene is possibly TRBD1 (5 bases). Per the germline V gene, CDR1 is SNHLY and CDR2 is FYNNEI. Trimming shortened V by 3 bases and J by 4 bases, and 9 bases separated the two germline ends. This CDR3 is built from 13 residues. CDR3 in DNA: TGTGCCAGCAGTGACAGGGAAACCTATGGCTACACCTTC. Translating gives CASSDRETYGYTF. Complete variable domain (other parts from reference TRBV2 and TRBJ1-2): EPEVTQTPSHQVTQMGQEVILRCVPISNHLYFYWYRQILGQKVEFLVSFYNNEISEKSEIFDDQFSVERPDGSNFTLKIRSTKLEDSAMYFCASSDRETYGYTFGSGTRLTVV.

V gene TRBV5-1 combines with J gene TRBJ2-2; perhaps TRBD2 as D (5 bases). CDR3 size: 14 residues. The V gene lost 0 bases and the J gene lost 7 bases, with 10 bases spanning the gap. Germline CDR1 is SGHRS and CDR2 is YFSETQ. The DNA for the CDR3 is TGCGCCAGCAGCTTGGCTACTGGGAGCGGGGAGCTGTTTTTT. It specifies CASSLATGSGELFF.

The rearrangement uses TRBV7-8 and TRBJ1-1; D is perhaps TRBD1 (5 bases). The germline V and J ends were trimmed by 8 bases and 3 bases, with 16 bases remaining between them. The CDR3 totals 14 residues. Looked up from germline, CDR1 is SGHVS and CDR2 is FQNEAQ. In DNA, the CDR3 is TGTGCCAGCGCTCTGCAGGGCTTGGACACTGAAGCTTTCTTT. It translates to CASALQGLDTEAFF.

The gene calls are TRBV2 and TRBJ2-1; 13 nucleotides align to TRBD2. J gave up 8 bases and V 7 bases, and 8 bases lay outside the gene matches. CDR3 length: 15 amino acids. CDR1 is SNHLY, CDR2 FYNNEI, per germline. The CDR3 DNA follows: TGTGCCAGCAAGACCGGGACTAGCGGGAACTATGAGCAGTTCTTC. Amino acid sequence: CASKTGTSGNYEQFF. Variable domain in full (rest from reference TRBV2 and TRBJ2-1): EPEVTQTPSHQVTQMGQEVILRCVPISNHLYFYWYRQILGQKVEFLVSFYNNEISEKSEIFDDQFSVERPDGSNFTLKIRSTKLEDSAMYFCASKTGTSGNYEQFFGPGTRLTVL.

The rearrangement links TRBV28 to TRBJ2-7, with a tentative D call TRBD2 (6 bases). Germline-derived CDR1 and CDR2 are MDHEN and SYDVKM. CDR3 length: 14 amino acids. V was pared by 7 bases and J by 5 bases, with 18 bases between. CDR3 amino acids: CASTVPGTFNEQYF. The DNA of the CDR3 is TGTGCCAGCACCGTTCCTGGGACTTTTAACGAGCAGTACTTC.

The table lists this clone with many counts. The chain uses TRBV28 and TRBJ1-1; possible D gene TRBD1, 5 bases. Germline-derived CDR1 and CDR2 are MDHEN and SYDVKM. V was pared by 6 bases and J by 3 bases, with 5 bases between. This CDR3 contains 11 residues. The DNA of the CDR3 is TGTGCCAGCAGAGGGGACACTGAAGCTTTCTTT. Encoded protein: CASRGDTEAFF. Filled out from reference TRBV28 and TRBJ1-1, the complete variable domain reads DVKVTQSSRYLVKRTGEKVFLECVQDMDHENMFWYRQDPGLGLRLIYFSYDVKMKEKGDIPEGYSVSREKKERFSLILESASTNQTSMYLCASRGDTEAFFGQGTRLTVV.